What follows are 21 T cell receptor beta chains derived from one specimen sequenced in a study of cytomegalovirus exposure and HLA in healthy donors. Sequenced by immunoSEQ multiplex PCR; TCRdb stores in-frame clones only, minus some. This sample yields about 160,000 clones, of which about 82% are seen a single time; 2% to 2.5% belongs to the top ten. The sequenced sample consisted of PBMCs. These receptors were collected from a man in his thirties or forties in good health and CMV-seropositive.

The rearrangement joins TRBV23-1 to TRBJ2-7; perhaps TRBD2 as D (5 bases). TRBV23-1 is annotated as an ORF whose role is uncertain. Trimming left V 2 bases short and J 0 bases short, with 17 bases between. The CDR3 spans 17 residues. This chain's CDR3 is CASSQRGPGGSSYEQYF. The CDR3 DNA reads TGCGCCAGCAGTCAACGAGGACCCGGAGGATCCTCCTACGAGCAGTACTTC.

The chain's CDR3 is CASSPTLPTDTQYF. DNA of the CDR3: TGTGCCAGCAGCCCAACATTACCCACAGATACGCAGTATTTT. The V call is TRBV5-6, the J call TRBJ2-3, with unresolved D. The CDR3 contains 14 residues. V was trimmed by 4 bases and J by 2 bases, leaving 11 bases between them. CDR1 is SGHDT and CDR2 is YYEEEE in the germline V gene.

The chain joins TRBV2 to TRBJ2-2, with D possibly TRBD2 on 5 matching bases. The CDR3 is made up of 13 amino acids. Germline CDR1 is SNHLY and CDR2 is FYNNEI. Trimming left V 10 bases short and J 6 bases short, with 15 bases between. For the CDR3, the DNA is TGTGCCACAACTAGGGCTAGGGCCGGGGAGCTGTTTTTT. Its protein product is CATTRARAGELFF.

This chain connects TRBV11-2 to TRBJ2-7, with a tentative D call TRBD1 (6 bases). This CDR3 has 13 amino acids. Germline values: CDR1 SGHAT, CDR2 FQNNGV. Trimming pared 3 bases from V and 3 bases from J, leaving 9 bases between. CDR3: CASSFLTGYEQYF. In DNA, the CDR3 is TGTGCCAGCAGCTTCTTGACAGGCTACGAGCAGTACTTC.

This clone has only a few counts. The chain carries TRBV7-3 and TRBJ2-3; TRBD1 is a possible D gene (5 bases). CDR1 SGHTA and CDR2 FQGTGA come from the germline V gene. The CDR3 consists of 16 residues. The germline V and J ends were trimmed by 1 base and 2 bases, with 13 bases remaining between them. The CDR3 DNA is TGTGCCAGCAGCTTAAATCCCTCTGGGGCCACAGATACGCAGTATTTT. Its translation is CASSLNPSGATDTQYF.

This clone appeared a few times. V and J are TRBV30 and TRBJ1-6; unclear D gene. The V and J ends lost 7 bases and 0 bases respectively, with 13 bases between them. The CDR3 runs 15 residues. The germline V gene encodes CDR1 GTSNPN and CDR2 SVGIG (reference sequence). The CDR3 is CASSHGSSYNSPLHF. For the CDR3, the DNA is TGTGCCTCTAGCCATGGGAGCTCCTATAATTCACCCCTCCACTTT.

V and J are TRBV19 and TRBJ2-1, with 9 bases that match TRBD2. Germline V gives CDR1 LNHDA, CDR2 SQIVND (reference sequence). CDR3 length: 16 amino acids. J was trimmed by 3 bases and V by 10 bases; bases with no gene match: 13. The CDR3 nucleotides read TGTGCCACTTCCGAGGCGGGGGGGCTTAGCTACAATGAGCAGTTCTTC. It yields the protein CATSEAGGLSYNEQFF.

With respect to this clone: The junction departs from the called germline gene at one end, perhaps through a read error. The chain uses TRBV7-7 and TRBJ2-5; D is undetermined. The CDR3 covers 13 residues. Germline CDR1 reads SSHAT; CDR2 reads FNYEAQ (reference sequence). The CDR3 loop is CASSSDAAETQYF. The CDR3 coding sequence is TGTGCTAGCAGCTCAGACGCGGCAGAGACCCAGTACTTC.

V is TRBV2 and J is TRBJ1-2, with a tentative D call TRBD1 (6 bases). The CDR3 covers 15 residues. Germline loops: CDR1 SNHLY, CDR2 FYNNEI. Deletions cut 0 bases from V and 6 bases from J, with 14 bases between. This CDR3 is CASSEAGAQANGYTF. CDR3 in DNA: TGTGCCAGCAGTGAAGCGGGGGCCCAAGCGAATGGCTACACCTTC. Looking up the rest from reference TRBV2 and TRBJ1-2 gives the full variable domain: EPEVTQTPSHQVTQMGQEVILRCVPISNHLYFYWYRQILGQKVEFLVSFYNNEISEKSEIFDDQFSVERPDGSNFTLKIRSTKLEDSAMYFCASSEAGAQANGYTFGSGTRLTVV.

The V and J genes are TRBV19 and TRBJ2-7, with 9 bases identical to TRBD1. The CDR3 runs 15 residues. Trimming cost V 4 bases and J 2 bases; bases outside gene matches: 6. The germline V gene has CDR1 LNHDA and CDR2 SQIVND (reference sequence). The CDR3 region has the DNA TGTGCCAGTAGTACCCTGGGGGACAGGGCCTACGAGCAGTACTTC. This translates into CASSTLGDRAYEQYF.

This clone was counted only a few times. J is TRBJ2-5 and V is TRBV9; 7 nucleotides line up with TRBD2. CDR3 size: 14 residues. Germline V CDR1 and CDR2: SGDLS, YYNGEE. Trimming took 0 bases from V and 9 from J; bases not matched to a gene: 8. CDR3 loop: CASSVEGAGRSQYF. As DNA, the CDR3 is TGTGCCAGCAGCGTAGAGGGAGCGGGACGGTCCCAGTACTTC.

The chain couples TRBV6-5 to TRBJ2-7; 8 bases match TRBD1. The CDR3 is 16 residues long. CDR1 is MNHEY, CDR2 SVGAGI, per germline. V shed 0 bases, J shed 0 bases, and the junction held 4 bases outside the gene matches. The CDR3 sequence is CASSYSGTGLSYEQYF. CDR3 sequence (DNA): TGTGCCAGCAGTTACTCCGGGACAGGCCTCTCCTACGAGCAGTACTTC.

The J gene is TRBJ1-1, the V gene TRBV7-9; 8 nucleotides match TRBD1. Trimming removed 5 bases from V and 3 bases from J; junction bases left unmatched: 5. CDR1 is SEHNR, CDR2 FQNEAQ, per germline (reference sequence). The CDR3 runs to 14 residues. In DNA form, the CDR3 reads TGTGCCAGCAGCACATCAGGGGGCCACACTGAAGCTTTCTTT. Translated, it gives CASSTSGGHTEAFF.

The rearrangement links TRBV5-1 to TRBJ2-3; 8 nucleotides line up with TRBD2. Germline assignment: CDR1 SGHRS and CDR2 YFSETQ. With 6 bases clipped from V and 1 base from J, the junction kept 4 bases outside the gene matches. CDR3 length equals 14 residues. In DNA form, the CDR3 reads TGCGCCAGCATGAGCGGGGGAGGCACAGATACGCAGTATTTT. Translation gives CASMSGGGTDTQYF.

The V call is TRBV19, the J call TRBJ1-6; D call uncertain. This CDR3 spans 12 amino acids. The germline V gene has CDR1 LNHDA and CDR2 SQIVND (reference sequence). Trimming took off 4 bases at V and 8 bases at J, with 6 bases between the two ends. CDR3 sequence reads: CASSSRDSPLHF. CDR3 in DNA: TGTGCCAGTAGTAGCCGGGATTCACCCCTCCACTTT.

This chain connects TRBV5-1 to TRBJ1-1; D gene unclear. V lost 0 bases, J lost 3 bases, and 9 bases lay in between. The CDR3 contains 14 residues. The germline V gene encodes CDR1 SGHRS and CDR2 YFSETQ. The CDR3 DNA sequence: TGCGCCAGCAGCTTGGGGCAGGTCGACACTGAAGCTTTCTTT. Encoded protein: CASSLGQVDTEAFF.

The V and J genes are TRBV7-9 and TRBJ1-4; 8 bases line up with TRBD1. V lost 3 bases to trimming and J lost 2 bases; unmatched junction nucleotides: 5. CDR3 length: 16 amino acids. Germline CDR1 SEHNR, CDR2 FQNEAQ (reference sequence). CDR3 sequence (DNA): TGTGCCAGCAGCTTTGGGCGACAGGGGACTAATGAAAAACTGTTTTTT. Residues: CASSFGRQGTNEKLFF. Filled out from reference TRBV7-9 and TRBJ1-4, the complete variable domain reads DTGVSQNPRHKITKRGQNVTFRCDPISEHNRLYWYRQTLGQGPEFLTYFQNEAQLEKSRLLSDRFSAERPKGSFSTLEIQRTEQGDSAMYLCASSFGRQGTNEKLFFGSGTQLSVL.

The V gene is TRBV29-1, the J gene TRBJ1-2; 8 nucleotides agree with TRBD1. Germline CDR1 reads SQVTM; CDR2 reads ANQGSEA. Trimming cost V 5 bases and J 4 bases; bases outside gene matches: 9. The CDR3 extends over 14 amino acids. The CDR3 protein is CSVSRDRKIYGYTF. DNA of the CDR3: TGCAGCGTTTCCCGGGACAGGAAGATCTATGGCTACACCTTC.

The chain is built from TRBV7-2 and TRBJ2-1; 10 bases agree with TRBD2. V lost 5 bases and J lost 8; bases outside the gene matches: 9. Germline assignment: CDR1 SGHTA and CDR2 FQGNSA. The CDR3 spans 15 residues. CDR3: CASSLSGGAVDEQFF. CDR3 bases: TGTGCCAGCAGCCTAAGCGGGGGGGCCGTCGATGAGCAGTTCTTC.

The V call is TRBV29-1, the J call TRBJ2-3; 7 bases are shared with TRBD2. Germline V gene data show CDR1 as SQVTM and CDR2 as ANQGSEA. V gave up 0 bases and J gave up 2 bases; unmatched junction bases: 8. The length of the CDR3 is 16 residues. The CDR3 DNA sequence: TGCAGCGTTGAAGACACGGGGGGTTTTCCCACAGATACGCAGTATTTT. It yields the protein CSVEDTGGFPTDTQYF.

This chain links TRBV5-1 with TRBJ2-3; TRBD2 might be the D (6 bases). The CDR3 has 13 residues. Germline CDR1 is SGHRS and CDR2 is YFSETQ. The V gene lost 5 bases and the J gene lost 3 bases, with 10 bases spanning the gap. CDR3 in amino acids: CASSSGGTDTQYF. The DNA for the CDR3 is TGCGCCAGCAGTTCAGGAGGGACAGATACGCAGTATTTT. The full variable domain, its missing parts supplied by reference TRBV5-1 and TRBJ2-3, is KAGVTQTPRYLIKTRGQQVTLSCSPISGHRSVSWYQQTPGQGLQFLFEYFSETQRNKGNFPGRFSGRQFSNSRSEMNVSTLELGDSALYLCASSSGGTDTQYFGPGTRLTVL.